A selection of T cell receptor beta chains follows, all from one sample in a study of T cell responses to AZD1222 COVID-19 vaccine. The repertoire was sequenced with immunoSEQ multiplex PCR; TCRdb's copy has only in-frame clones and lacks some. The table has tens of thousands of clones, 87% seen once. Sequencing was performed on peripheral blood, taken on day 0 of AZD1222 vaccination. All receptors derive from an adult in good health. Each CDR3 is given with its conserved first and last residue. Each record gives: D gene, clone size, J gene, V gene, CDR3 DNA, CDR3 protein. A D gene is named only where the DNA matches it firmly. Size is stated for part of the rows, as once, few or many counts, or as a class when the clone is expanded.

d_gene: TRBD1
abundance: NA
j_gene: TRBJ2-3
v_gene: TRBV18
CDR3nt: TGTGCCAGCTCACCAGGGCTGCAAGGACAGGGGGGTATCGAGGAGTGGGATACGCAGTATTTT
CDR3aa: CASSPGLQGQGGIEEWDTQYF

d_gene: NA
abundance: NA
j_gene: TRBJ1-2
v_gene: TRBV4-1
CDR3nt: TGCGCCAGCAGCCAAGTTACGGTTAACTATGGCTACACCTTC
CDR3aa: CASSQVTVNYGYTF

d_gene: TRBD2
abundance: NA
j_gene: TRBJ2-1
v_gene: TRBV11-3
CDR3nt: TGTGCCAGCAGCTCGGACCTTAGCGGGAGGGTGTACAATGAGCAGTTCTTC
CDR3aa: CASSSDLSGRVYNEQFF

d_gene: NA
abundance: NA
j_gene: TRBJ2-1
v_gene: TRBV4-1
CDR3nt: TGCGCCAGCAGCCCGGGGACTCACAATGAGCAGTTCTTC
CDR3aa: CASSPGTHNEQFF

d_gene: TRBD2
abundance: once
j_gene: TRBJ2-3
v_gene: TRBV10-3
CDR3nt: TGTGCCATCACCGGGGGGACAGATACGCAGTATTTT
CDR3aa: CAITGGTDTQYF

d_gene: NA
abundance: NA
j_gene: TRBJ1-1
v_gene: TRBV18
CDR3nt: TGTGCCAGCTCACCACCTGTTATGGGCCAGAACACTGAAGCTTTCTTT
CDR3aa: CASSPPVMGQNTEAFF

d_gene: TRBD1
abundance: NA
j_gene: TRBJ1-6
v_gene: TRBV11-3
CDR3nt: TGTGCCAGCAGCCCCCGGACAGGGTCTCAGAATTCACCCCTCCACTTT
CDR3aa: CASSPRTGSQNSPLHF

d_gene: NA
abundance: few
j_gene: TRBJ1-2
v_gene: TRBV10-3
CDR3nt: TGTGCCATTCAGAGCGCAGACTCCTACAACTATGGCTACACCTTC
CDR3aa: CAIQSADSYNYGYTF

d_gene: NA
abundance: NA
j_gene: TRBJ2-7
v_gene: TRBV21-1
CDR3nt: TGTGCCAGCAGCAAACCGAGGGGCGCTGGGTACGAGCAGTACTTC
CDR3aa: CASSKPRGAGYEQYF

d_gene: NA
abundance: NA
j_gene: TRBJ2-3
v_gene: TRBV7-3
CDR3nt: TGTGCCAGCAGCTTAAGTCTATCCTACACAGATACGCAGTATTTT
CDR3aa: CASSLSLSYTDTQYF

d_gene: TRBD1
abundance: NA
j_gene: TRBJ1-4
v_gene: TRBV7-9
CDR3nt: TGTGCCAGCAGCGTGGGACAGGGGGGTGAAAAACTGTTTTTT
CDR3aa: CASSVGQGGEKLFF

d_gene: NA
abundance: NA
j_gene: TRBJ1-1
v_gene: TRBV5-4
CDR3nt: TGTGCCAGCAGCCCGGGAGACAGGAGCAACACTGAAGCTTTCTTT
CDR3aa: CASSPGDRSNTEAFF

d_gene: NA
abundance: NA
j_gene: TRBJ2-3
v_gene: TRBV18
CDR3nt: TGTGCCAGCTCACCACCAATCGCGGGATCAGATACGCAGTATTTT
CDR3aa: CASSPPIAGSDTQYF

d_gene: TRBD1
abundance: NA
j_gene: TRBJ2-7
v_gene: TRBV7-8
CDR3nt: TGTGCCAGCAGCCCCGGGACAGGGGGACTACCCGCGTACTTC
CDR3aa: CASSPGTGGLPAYF

d_gene: NA
abundance: NA
j_gene: TRBJ2-5
v_gene: TRBV14
CDR3nt: TGTGCCAGCAGCCCCCCGGGCGAGACCCAGTACTTC
CDR3aa: CASSPPGETQYF

d_gene: NA
abundance: NA
j_gene: TRBJ1-1
v_gene: TRBV19
CDR3nt: TGTGCCAGTAAGGGCAACAGCGGGGGTACTGAAGCTTTCTTT
CDR3aa: CASKGNSGGTEAFF

d_gene: NA
abundance: NA
j_gene: TRBJ1-6
v_gene: TRBV4-3
CDR3nt: TGCGCCAGCAGCCAAGGAGGGAGAGCCTCACCCCTCCACTTT
CDR3aa: CASSQGGRASPLHF

d_gene: NA
abundance: once
j_gene: TRBJ2-1
v_gene: TRBV27
CDR3nt: TGTGCCAGCAGTTTATCGTTGGATGAGCAGTTCTTC
CDR3aa: CASSLSLDEQFF

d_gene: TRBD1
abundance: once
j_gene: TRBJ2-1
v_gene: TRBV28
CDR3nt: TGTGCCAGCAGCCCTGTGGCGGGACAGGGCCTTTACAATGAGCAGTTCTTC
CDR3aa: CASSPVAGQGLYNEQFF

d_gene: NA
abundance: NA
j_gene: TRBJ2-7
v_gene: TRBV5-1
CDR3nt: TGCGCCAGCAGCCTGGGTCTAGCCGCCTCCTACGAGCAGTACTTC
CDR3aa: CASSLGLAASYEQYF

d_gene: NA
abundance: once
j_gene: TRBJ1-5
v_gene: TRBV7-2
CDR3nt: TGTGCCAGCAGCCTACAAGCAGTAGGATTGGGCAATCAGCCCCAGCATTTT
CDR3aa: CASSLQAVGLGNQPQHF

d_gene: TRBD1
abundance: NA
j_gene: TRBJ1-5
v_gene: TRBV6-5
CDR3nt: TGTGCCAGCATCCGACAGGGAGGGGTGGGACAGCCCCAGCATTTT
CDR3aa: CASIRQGGVGQPQHF

d_gene: NA
abundance: NA
j_gene: TRBJ1-1
v_gene: TRBV3-1/TRBV3-2
CDR3nt: TGTGCCAGCAGCCAAGATCCCTGGGGCGTTTCCAAGTATGTAGCTTTCTTT
CDR3aa: CASSQDPWGVSKYVAFF

d_gene: TRBD1
abundance: NA
j_gene: TRBJ1-4
v_gene: TRBV18
CDR3nt: TGTGCCAGCTCATCGGCTACGACAGGGGTCGGCGAAAAACTGTTTTTT
CDR3aa: CASSSATTGVGEKLFF

d_gene: NA
abundance: NA
j_gene: TRBJ2-5
v_gene: TRBV6-2/TRBV6-3
CDR3nt: TGTGCCAGCAGTTACCCTGCAGGGCGGGGAGAGACCCAGTACTTC
CDR3aa: CASSYPAGRGETQYF

d_gene: NA
abundance: NA
j_gene: TRBJ2-1
v_gene: TRBV7-8
CDR3nt: TGTGCCAGCAGCAGCTACCGGGCCCCCGGGGAGAATGAGCAGTTCTTC
CDR3aa: CASSSYRAPGENEQFF

d_gene: TRBD1
abundance: once
j_gene: TRBJ1-5
v_gene: TRBV5-5
CDR3nt: TGTGCCAGCAGCATGACAGGGGGGACTCAGCCCCAGCATTTT
CDR3aa: CASSMTGGTQPQHF

d_gene: TRBD2
abundance: NA
j_gene: TRBJ2-1
v_gene: TRBV30
CDR3nt: TGTGCCTGGAGTGTTTTTCGGGCTAGCGGGAGATTACGGGGGGGCAATGAGCAGTTCTTC
CDR3aa: CAWSVFRASGRLRGGNEQFF

d_gene: NA
abundance: NA
j_gene: TRBJ1-3
v_gene: TRBV9
CDR3nt: TGTGCCAGCAGCGTAGCTGGGGGGGCTGGAGGAAACACCATATATTTT
CDR3aa: CASSVAGGAGGNTIYF

d_gene: NA
abundance: NA
j_gene: TRBJ2-1
v_gene: TRBV28
CDR3nt: TGTGCCAGCTCCCTCGGGCTTAAACTCAATGAGCAGTTCTTC
CDR3aa: CASSLGLKLNEQFF

d_gene: NA
abundance: NA
j_gene: TRBJ1-6
v_gene: TRBV11-2
CDR3nt: TGTGCCAGCAGCTTAGGAGGGTCAAATTCACCCCTCCACTTT
CDR3aa: CASSLGGSNSPLHF

d_gene: NA
abundance: NA
j_gene: TRBJ2-3
v_gene: TRBV19
CDR3nt: TGTGCCAGTAGTTTATTGGGCGGGAATACGCAGTATTTT
CDR3aa: CASSLLGGNTQYF

d_gene: NA
abundance: once
j_gene: TRBJ2-7
v_gene: TRBV18
CDR3nt: TGTGCCAGCTCGGGGGAATCAGGCGAGCAGTACTTC
CDR3aa: CASSGESGEQYF

d_gene: NA
abundance: NA
j_gene: TRBJ2-5
v_gene: TRBV11-2
CDR3nt: TGTGCCAGCAGCTTAGGTAGCGGACATGGTCGGACCCAGTACTTC
CDR3aa: CASSLGSGHGRTQYF

d_gene: NA
abundance: NA
j_gene: TRBJ1-5
v_gene: TRBV19
CDR3nt: TGTGCCAGTAGTGCAGGACTCCTGAACGGTCAGCCCCAGCATTTT
CDR3aa: CASSAGLLNGQPQHF

d_gene: NA
abundance: NA
j_gene: TRBJ1-2
v_gene: TRBV21-1
CDR3nt: TGTGCCAGCAGCAAAGAAGGAGGGGCGGAACCCCCCTCTAACTATGGCTACACCTTC
CDR3aa: CASSKEGGAEPPSNYGYTF

d_gene: NA
abundance: few
j_gene: TRBJ1-1
v_gene: TRBV19
CDR3nt: TGTGCCAGTAGTTGGGGGCGGGGTGAAGCTTTCTTT
CDR3aa: CASSWGRGEAFF

d_gene: NA
abundance: NA
j_gene: TRBJ2-3
v_gene: TRBV12-5
CDR3nt: TGTGCTAGTGGGGGGGACTCCCTGGCAGATACGCAGTATTTT
CDR3aa: CASGGDSLADTQYF

d_gene: NA
abundance: NA
j_gene: TRBJ2-2
v_gene: TRBV19
CDR3nt: TGTGCCAGTAGTCCTCGCGGGACTCGTAACACCGGGGAGCTGTTTTTT
CDR3aa: CASSPRGTRNTGELFF

d_gene: NA
abundance: NA
j_gene: TRBJ1-5
v_gene: TRBV21-1
CDR3nt: TGTGCCAGCAGCAAAGTATATCAGCCCCAGCATTTT
CDR3aa: CASSKVYQPQHF

d_gene: NA
abundance: NA
j_gene: TRBJ2-2
v_gene: TRBV2
CDR3nt: TGTGCCAGCACCCGAGGGTTCAAGAATAACGGGGAGCTGTTTTTT
CDR3aa: CASTRGFKNNGELFF

d_gene: TRBD1
abundance: many
j_gene: TRBJ1-4
v_gene: TRBV6-1
CDR3nt: TGTGCCAGCAGTGAACTTTCAGGGGGCTCGAACCTGTTTTTT
CDR3aa: CASSELSGGSNLFF